Each of the 24 T cell receptor beta chains below was sequenced from the same sample in a study of shared clonotypes between healthy human individuals. Sequencing used immunoSEQ multiplex PCR; TCRdb keeps in-frame clones, though not all of them. This sample has under 550,000 clones, with almost 97% found just once. Sequenced sample: naive CD4+ T cells sorted from blood. Subset in this sample: CD45RA+ positively selected. Every receptor here comes from a woman aged 30 to 39 in good health.

The chain is built from TRBV5-4 and TRBJ2-5, with 8 bases fitting TRBD1. Germline V lookup: CDR1 SGHNT, CDR2 YYREEE (reference sequence). V was clipped by 4 bases and J by 0 bases; unmatched bases: 8. The CDR3 length is 16 residues. DNA of the CDR3: TGTGCCAGCAGCCCCTCAGGGGGCGGGTACCAAGAGACCCAGTACTTC. This translates into CASSPSGGGYQETQYF.

This chain links TRBV28 with TRBJ1-5; D may be TRBD1 (6 bases). Germline CDR1 reads MDHEN; CDR2 reads SYDVKM. This CDR3 has 14 amino acids. V was cut by 4 bases and J by 7 bases, with 14 bases left in between. As DNA, the CDR3 is TGTGCCAGCAGTTCCGGACAGCCATTGCAGCCCCAGCATTTT. This gives the protein CASSSGQPLQPQHF.

This chain uses TRBV4-3 with TRBJ1-3, with a possible D match to TRBD1 (5 bases). Deletions cut 4 bases from V and 4 bases from J, with 11 bases between. The germline V gene encodes CDR1 LGHNA and CDR2 YSLEER. The CDR3 runs 14 residues. CDR3 region: CASSRGDRGNTIYF. As DNA, the CDR3 is TGCGCCAGCAGCCGAGGGGATCGGGGAAACACCATATATTTT.

This chain links TRBV7-8 with TRBJ1-5, with TRBD1 as a possible D gene (6 bases). Per the germline V gene, CDR1 is SGHVS and CDR2 is FQNEAQ. CDR3 length: 15 amino acids. V was trimmed by 1 base and J by 3 bases, leaving 10 bases between them. For the CDR3, the DNA is TGTGCCAGCAGCTTAGGGACAGCTAACAATCAGCCCCAGCATTTT. Protein: CASSLGTANNQPQHF.

V usage is TRBV25-1 and J usage is TRBJ1-3; D not resolved. CDR1 and CDR2 from the germline V gene are MGHDK and SYGVNS. V was cut by 4 bases and J by 0 bases, with 13 bases left in between. CDR3 length equals 16 residues. As DNA, the CDR3 is TGTGCCAGCAGTGTCCCATTGGAGAGCTCTGGAAACACCATATATTTT. Residues: CASSVPLESSGNTIYF.

The chain joins TRBV30 to TRBJ1-2; 7 bases align to TRBD1. The V gene end was trimmed by 0 bases and the J gene end by 8 bases; junction bases not matched to a gene: 6. The germline V gene has CDR1 GTSNPN and CDR2 SVGIG (reference sequence). The CDR3 covers 13 residues. The CDR3 DNA reads as TGTGCCTGGAGTGTACGGACAGGCTTGGGCTACACCTTC. Protein sequence: CAWSVRTGLGYTF. Drawing the rest from reference TRBV30 and TRBJ1-2, the complete variable domain is SQTIHQWPATLVQPVGSPLSLECTVEGTSNPNLYWYRQAAGRGLQLLFYSVGIGQISSEVPQNLSASRPQDRQFILSSKKLLLSDSGFYLCAWSVRTGLGYTFGSGTRLTVV.

The chain has TRBV5-6 and TRBJ2-2; TRBD1 matches 8 bases. After removal of 6 bases from V and 5 bases from J, the junction contained 12 bases not matched to a gene. The CDR3 is 16 residues long. The germline CDR1 and CDR2 sequences are SGHDT and YYEEEE. CDR3 sequence (DNA): TGTGCCAGCACCAAAGCCAGGGGGCGGAGAACCGGGGAGCTGTTTTTT. Protein sequence: CASTKARGRRTGELFF. Variable domain in full (rest from reference TRBV5-6 and TRBJ2-2): DAGVTQSPTHLIKTRGQQVTLRCSPKSGHDTVSWYQQALGQGPQFIFQYYEEEERQRGNFPDRFSGHQFPNYSSELNVNALLLGDSALYLCASTKARGRRTGELFFGEGSRLTVL.

J is TRBJ1-5 and V is TRBV29-1; possible D gene TRBD1, 6 bases. There are 13 residues in the CDR3. Trimming cost V 1 base and J 6 bases, with 10 bases left between them. Germline V gives CDR1 SQVTM, CDR2 ANQGSEA. Written as DNA, the CDR3 is TGCAGCGTTGAAGGGGGGCTGGGTCAGCCCCAGCATTTT. Protein sequence: CSVEGGLGQPQHF.

This chain joins TRBV13 and TRBJ2-3; 8 bases map to TRBD2. V lost 3 bases, J lost 1 base, and 3 bases stayed unmatched. The germline gives CDR1 PRHDT, CDR2 FYEKMQ (reference sequence). There are 15 residues in the CDR3. CDR3 nucleotides: TGTGCCAGCAGCTTTCCGACTAGCGGCACAGATACGCAGTATTTT. This encodes CASSFPTSGTDTQYF. Full variable domain (outside the CDR3, taken from reference TRBV13 and TRBJ2-3): AAGVIQSPRHLIKEKRETATLKCYPIPRHDTVYWYQQGPGQDPQFLISFYEKMQSDKGSIPDRFSAQQFSDYHSELNMSSLELGDSALYFCASSFPTSGTDTQYFGPGTRLTVL.

The chain recombines TRBV6-4 with TRBJ2-7; TRBD2 matches at 7 bases. The V gene end was trimmed by 6 bases and the J gene end by 2 bases; junction bases not matched to a gene: 13. Germline values: CDR1 MRHNA, CDR2 SNTAGT. This CDR3 has 16 residues. DNA of the CDR3: TGTGCCAGCAGCCCCGCCGGGGGGAGTAGCCCCTACGAGCAGTACTTC. Protein product: CASSPAGGSSPYEQYF.

This clone was seen only once. The rearrangement links TRBV11-2 to TRBJ2-1; 14 bases align to TRBD2. J was trimmed by 9 bases and V by 6 bases; bases with no gene match: 7. Germline-derived CDR1 and CDR2 are SGHAT and FQNNGV. CDR3 length: 15 residues. CDR3 nucleotide sequence: TGTGCCAGCAGATTGACTAGCGGGAGGGCCAGTGAGCAGTTCTTC. This encodes CASRLTSGRASEQFF.

V gene TRBV28 combines with J gene TRBJ1-1; 9 bases align to TRBD1. J lost 0 bases, V lost 8 bases, and 10 bases had no gene match. This CDR3 is built from 16 residues. Germline CDR1 is MDHEN and CDR2 is SYDVKM. The CDR3 nucleotides are TGTGCCAGCCGGGGACAGGGTAGGGGAATGAACACTGAAGCTTTCTTT. Translated, it gives CASRGQGRGMNTEAFF.

This sequence joins TRBV28 and TRBJ2-1; D is perhaps TRBD2 (6 bases). The V end lost 3 bases, the J end lost 4 bases, and 19 bases lay between the germline ends. The CDR3 loop spans 17 amino acids. Germline V gene sequence: CDR1 MDHEN, CDR2 SYDVKM. The CDR3: CASSFGAGQGTYNEQFF. The CDR3 coding sequence is TGTGCCAGCAGTTTTGGAGCGGGCCAGGGTACTTACAATGAGCAGTTCTTC.

The chain combines TRBV18 with TRBJ2-2; 7 bases are a match to TRBD1. This CDR3 is built from 15 residues. J lost 2 bases, V lost 4 bases, and 4 bases had no gene match. Germline V gene sequence: CDR1 KGHSH, CDR2 LQKENI. CDR3 protein: CASSLGQLNTGELFF. The CDR3, as DNA: TGTGCCAGCTCACTGGGACAGCTAAACACCGGGGAGCTGTTTTTT.

The chain combines TRBV9 with TRBJ2-2; 9 bases are shared with TRBD2. Unmatched junction bases numbered 14, after V lost 4 bases and J lost 7 bases. The CDR3 spans 17 residues. Germline values: CDR1 SGDLS, CDR2 YYNGEE. The chain's CDR3 is CASSPERSGRPSGELFF. The CDR3 coding sequence is TGTGCCAGCAGCCCCGAAAGAAGCGGGAGGCCAAGCGGGGAGCTGTTTTTT.

The chain is built from TRBV4-1 and TRBJ1-4; D gene ambiguous. This CDR3 is built from 14 residues. In germline, CDR1 is MGHRA, CDR2 YSYEKL. The V and J ends lost 5 bases and 2 bases respectively, with 9 bases between them. CDR3 protein: CASSRLPTNEKLFF. The CDR3 nucleotides are TGCGCCAGCAGCAGGCTTCCTACTAATGAAAAACTGTTTTTT.

Remarks on this clone: Within the sample, other DNA sequences also encode this same CDR3. The genes are TRBV5-1 and TRBJ2-5; 8 positions match TRBD1. This CDR3 has 14 amino acids. Losses at the gene ends were 2 bases for V and 1 base for J; bases not matched to a gene: 1. Per the germline V gene, CDR1 is SGHRS and CDR2 is YFSETQ. The CDR3 loop is CASSLGTGQETQYF. The CDR3 DNA is TGCGCCAGCAGCTTAGGGACAGGCCAAGAGACCCAGTACTTC.

Only one count was recorded for this clone. V and J are TRBV5-1 and TRBJ2-5; the match to TRBD2 covers 7 bases. The germline gives CDR1 SGHRS, CDR2 YFSETQ. V shed 1 base, J shed 5 bases, and the junction held 2 bases outside the gene matches. The CDR3 consists of 13 residues. The CDR3 DNA sequence: TGCGCCAGCAGCTTGTCAGCGGGGGAGACCCAGTACTTC. Its protein is CASSLSAGETQYF.

This rearrangement joins TRBV19 to TRBJ2-2, with 7 bases identical to TRBD1. This CDR3 has 15 residues. J was trimmed by 4 bases and V by 7 bases; bases with no gene match: 9. Germline-derived CDR1 and CDR2 are LNHDA and SQIVND (reference sequence). The CDR3 DNA reads TGTGCCAGTAAGACAGGGATCAGAATCACCGGGGAGCTGTTTTTT. Protein product: CASKTGIRITGELFF.

The chain joins TRBV2 to TRBJ2-7; D remains unclear. The V gene's germline CDR1 is SNHLY and CDR2 FYNNEI. The CDR3 sequence is 14 residues long. The V end was cut by 7 bases, the J end by 0 bases, with 13 bases between. CDR3 bases: TGTGCCAGCACCCAACACCTGAGCTCCTACGAGCAGTACTTC. Translating gives CASTQHLSSYEQYF. Full variable domain (remainder filled in from reference TRBV2 and TRBJ2-7): EPEVTQTPSHQVTQMGQEVILRCVPISNHLYFYWYRQILGQKVEFLVSFYNNEISEKSEIFDDQFSVERPDGSNFTLKIRSTKLEDSAMYFCASTQHLSSYEQYFGPGTRLTVT.

This clone was counted a single time. The chain uses TRBV19 and TRBJ1-1; D is undetermined. CDR3 length: 15 amino acids. Deletions cut 5 bases from V and 4 bases from J, with 17 bases between. Germline V CDR1 and CDR2: LNHDA, SQIVND (reference sequence). The CDR3 loop reads CASSPSGSWTTEAFF. For the CDR3, the DNA is TGTGCCAGTAGTCCCTCGGGCTCATGGACCACTGAAGCTTTCTTT.

This rearrangement joins TRBV14 to TRBJ2-7; D is ambiguous. CDR1 SGHDN and CDR2 FVKESK come from the germline V gene. V lost 4 bases and J lost 3, with 13 bases in between. This CDR3 comprises 14 residues. CDR3: CASSRSRAFYEQYF. The CDR3 coding sequence is TGTGCCAGCAGCCGATCCCGGGCCTTCTACGAGCAGTACTTC.

The chain recombines TRBV28 with TRBJ2-7; perhaps TRBD1 as D (5 bases). The CDR3 is made up of 14 amino acids. The V end lost 7 bases, the J end lost 5 bases, and 18 bases lay between the germline ends. In germline, CDR1 is MDHEN, CDR2 SYDVKM. CDR3 region: CASNAQPGMDEQYF. CDR3 nucleotide sequence: TGTGCCAGCAACGCGCAGCCAGGGATGGACGAGCAGTACTTC. Supplemented by reference TRBV28 and TRBJ2-7, the full variable domain reads DVKVTQSSRYLVKRTGEKVFLECVQDMDHENMFWYRQDPGLGLRLIYFSYDVKMKEKGDIPEGYSVSREKKERFSLILESASTNQTSMYLCASNAQPGMDEQYFGPGTRLTVT.

The chain combines TRBV5-1 with TRBJ1-2; no clear D gene. CDR3 length: 12 amino acids. The germline V and J ends were trimmed by 6 bases and 1 base, with 7 bases remaining between them. Germline loops: CDR1 SGHRS, CDR2 YFSETQ. The CDR3 protein is CASKNSNYGYTF. Here the CDR3 DNA reads TGCGCCAGCAAGAACAGTAACTATGGCTACACCTTC.